This record concerns one TCR beta chain sequence. This clonotype showed up just a few times. No cognate antigen has been identified for it. The input lacks base qualities; no much larger clone sits a single base away. Trimmed from V: 3 bases; trimmed from J: 3 bases; junction bases lacking a gene match: 4. Inclusive of the bounding cysteine and phenylalanine, the CDR3 is 15 residues long. Left in the record is the CDR3 DNA by itself, 45 bases read in frame from the first base. CDR1 and CDR2, looked up from the germline V gene, are SGHTA and FQGNSA. Donors were a few dozen systemically healthy Caucasian individuals from Russia aged about 6 to 100 years. Each donor gave about 9.2 milliliters of peripheral blood, drawn into EDTA-treated Vacutainer tubes. PBMCs were isolated by Ficoll-Paque density-gradient centrifugation, with at least 6 million obtained per sample. Total RNA was extracted from PBMCs with Trizol reagent, with at least 5.5 micrograms obtained per sample. For every donor, flow cytometry on a PBMC aliquot measured the percentage of naive CD45RAhigh/CD27high T cells.

These data come from a study of blood T cells in healthy people across ages (dated by TCRdb to about 2015). With respect to the entire study: Template switching captured roughly one uniquely barcoded TCR beta cDNA molecule per two T cells in model experiments. To track age-related changes in TCR beta repertoire diversity, the study relied on deep sequencing normalized with unique cDNA molecular identifiers. The donors were divided into four age groups: young (average around 17 years), middle-aged (around 41), aged (approximately 62) and long-lived (approximately 74). Donors of different ages were randomly distributed across sequencing lanes to avoid experimental bias. For two donors (one aged 18 to 30 and one aged 80 or older), the study analyzed two additional independent replicas of 1 million unique cDNA reads from the same blood draw.

The study at large found these results: Because profiling used bulk unsorted PBMCs, naive and antigen-experienced compartments could not be compared conclusively. Because donor CMV infection status was unknown, age-related changes in expanded clonotypes were potentially confounded. The percentage of naive T cells measured by flow cytometry correlated strongly with observed TCR beta diversity. Observed TCR beta diversity per million T cells fell roughly linearly with age, and a significant reduction was already apparent by age roughly 41. Estimates of total diversity from one million sequenced T cells were regarded as lower bounds and underestimates. Compared with the aged group, the long-lived group had more naive CD4+ T cells, fewer expanded clones and increased TCR diversity, suggesting age selection.

Libraries were prepared through 5' RACE. Instrument used: Illumina HiSeq 2500. A second PCR of about 7 to 12 cycles was performed with a sample-barcoded 5' primer and a J-beta primer mix. A template-switch 5' adaptor carrying 12 random nucleotides introduced a unique molecular identifier onto each TCR beta cDNA molecule. Each sample yielded at least 3 million CDR3-containing paired-end reads. First-strand cDNA synthesis was performed from all RNA using the Mint cDNA synthesis kit, with priming by a TRBC-specific oligonucleotide. After uracil-DNA glycosylase treatment, a first 18-cycle PCR used universal primers M1SS and BC2_uni_R on all cDNA. Per the source publication's procedure: For normalization, 1 million high-quality reads, each with a distinct molecular identifier, were randomly selected from each sample. Instead of being binned into consensus sequences, reads with shared molecular identifiers were discarded. MiTCR, run with a Q25 quality threshold and the strictest error-elimination algorithm, handled CDR3 identification, clonotype clustering and error correction. A nonparametric unseen species model with Euler transformation was used to estimate a lower bound on total TCR beta diversity. In TCRdb, the public reads were trimmed at Q25 with fastp and aligned with MiXCR, with productive beta chains retained. Each entry is one CDR3 protein sequence, shown with its most common DNA and genes. The V and J calls reflect TCRdb's pipeline rather than the authors' work. For this sample the table gives approximately 680,000 distinct CDR3 sequences, of which approximately 29% were detected only once. Of the sample, approximately 15% is held by the ten largest clones.

The TCR was taken from a woman aged 80 or over in good health. Donor details come from another sample of the same person, matched by shared clones. This chain is built from TRBV7-2 and TRBJ2-2; 7 bases in between match TRBD2. Sequenced: blood. The CDR3 protein: CASSFPSGYTGELFF. The DNA is TGTGCCAGCAGCTTTCCTAGCGGATACACCGGGGAGCTGTTTTTT. When the CDR3 is completed using the reference TRBV7-2 and TRBJ2-2 genes on either side, the full variable domain is GAGVSQSPSNKVTEKGKDVELRCDPISGHTALYWYRQSLGQGLEFLIYFQGNSAPDKSGLPSDRFSAERTGGSVSTLTIQRTQQEDSAVYLCASSFPSGYTGELFFGEGSRLTVL.